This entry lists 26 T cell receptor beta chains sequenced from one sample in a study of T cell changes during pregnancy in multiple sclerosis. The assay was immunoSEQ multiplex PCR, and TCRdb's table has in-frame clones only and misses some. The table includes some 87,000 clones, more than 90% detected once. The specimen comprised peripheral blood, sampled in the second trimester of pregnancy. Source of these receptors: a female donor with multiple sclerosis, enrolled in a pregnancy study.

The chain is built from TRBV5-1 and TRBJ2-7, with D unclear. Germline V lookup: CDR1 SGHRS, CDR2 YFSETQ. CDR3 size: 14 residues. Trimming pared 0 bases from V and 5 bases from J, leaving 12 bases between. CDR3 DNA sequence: TGCGCCAGCAGCTTGGGGTCGTTGCGCGACGAGCAGTACTTC. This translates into CASSLGSLRDEQYF.

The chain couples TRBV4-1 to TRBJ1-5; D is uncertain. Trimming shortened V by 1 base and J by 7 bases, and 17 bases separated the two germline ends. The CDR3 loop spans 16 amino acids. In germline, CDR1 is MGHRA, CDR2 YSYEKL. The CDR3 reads CASSQADRVGGQPQHF. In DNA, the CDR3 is TGCGCCAGCAGCCAAGCCGACCGCGTCGGAGGCCAGCCCCAGCATTTT.

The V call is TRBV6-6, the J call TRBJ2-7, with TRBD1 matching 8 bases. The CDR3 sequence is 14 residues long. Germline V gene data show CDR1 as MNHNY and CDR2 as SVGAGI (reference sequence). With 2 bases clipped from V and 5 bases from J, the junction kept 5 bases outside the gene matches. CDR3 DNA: TGTGCCAGCAGTTACCCGCAGGGGGCCCACGAGCAGTACTTC. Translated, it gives CASSYPQGAHEQYF.

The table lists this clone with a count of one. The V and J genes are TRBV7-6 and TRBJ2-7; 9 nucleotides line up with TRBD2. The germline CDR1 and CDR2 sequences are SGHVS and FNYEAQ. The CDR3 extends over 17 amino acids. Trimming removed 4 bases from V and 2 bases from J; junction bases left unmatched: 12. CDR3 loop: CASSSVAGGPAAYEQYF. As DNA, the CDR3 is TGTGCCAGCAGCTCAGTGGCGGGAGGGCCAGCGGCCTACGAGCAGTACTTC.

CDR3 DNA sequence: TGTGCCAGTAGTGTTCCAGGGTTCCACGAGCAGTACTTC. It yields the protein CASSVPGFHEQYF. The rearrangement joins TRBV19 to TRBJ2-7, with a tentative D call TRBD1 (5 bases). CDR3 length: 13 amino acids. Germline V gene data show CDR1 as LNHDA and CDR2 as SQIVND (reference sequence). The V gene lost 5 bases and the J gene lost 5 bases, with 13 bases spanning the gap.

The CDR3 region is CASRRRPVGTDTQYF. CDR3 DNA sequence: TGTGCCAGTAGAAGGAGGCCCGTGGGCACAGATACGCAGTATTTT. The chain is built from TRBV19 and TRBJ2-3, with D tentatively TRBD2 (5 bases). The CDR3 is made up of 15 amino acids. Germline CDR1 and CDR2: LNHDA and SQIVND (reference sequence). The ends were cut back, 6 bases at V and 1 base at J, with 14 bases in the middle.

CDR3 sequence: CASSIGQLDGYTF. The CDR3 nucleotides read TGTGCCAGCAGCATAGGACAGTTGGATGGCTACACCTTC. This chain uses TRBV11-2 with TRBJ1-2, with a possible D match to TRBD1 (6 bases). Germline loops: CDR1 SGHAT, CDR2 FQNNGV. The CDR3 sequence is 13 residues long. Trimming shortened V by 5 bases and J by 6 bases, and 13 bases separated the two germline ends.

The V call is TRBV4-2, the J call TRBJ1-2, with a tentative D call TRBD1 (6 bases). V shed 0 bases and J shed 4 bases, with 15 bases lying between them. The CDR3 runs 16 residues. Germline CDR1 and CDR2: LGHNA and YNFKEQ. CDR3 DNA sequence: TGTGCCAGCAGCCAAGATCCCACAGGGTCTCTCTATGGCTACACCTTC. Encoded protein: CASSQDPTGSLYGYTF.

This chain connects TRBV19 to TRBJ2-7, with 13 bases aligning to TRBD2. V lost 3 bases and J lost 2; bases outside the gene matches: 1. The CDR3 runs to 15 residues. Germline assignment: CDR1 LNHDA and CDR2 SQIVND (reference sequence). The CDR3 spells CASSIGTSGTYEQYF. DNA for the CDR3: TGTGCCAGTAGTATCGGGACTAGCGGGACCTACGAGCAGTACTTC.

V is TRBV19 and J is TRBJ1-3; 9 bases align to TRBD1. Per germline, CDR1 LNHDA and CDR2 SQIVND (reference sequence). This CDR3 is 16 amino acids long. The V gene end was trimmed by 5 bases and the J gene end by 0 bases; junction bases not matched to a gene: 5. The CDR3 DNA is TGTGCCAGTAGTCCCGGGACAGGGATCTCTGGAAACACCATATATTTT. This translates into CASSPGTGISGNTIYF.

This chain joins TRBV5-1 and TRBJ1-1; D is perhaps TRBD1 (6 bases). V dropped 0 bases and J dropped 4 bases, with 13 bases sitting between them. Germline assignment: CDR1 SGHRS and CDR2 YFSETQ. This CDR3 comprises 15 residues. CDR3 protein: CASSLEVGAGTEAFF. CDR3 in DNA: TGCGCCAGCAGCTTGGAGGTGGGGGCAGGCACTGAAGCTTTCTTT.

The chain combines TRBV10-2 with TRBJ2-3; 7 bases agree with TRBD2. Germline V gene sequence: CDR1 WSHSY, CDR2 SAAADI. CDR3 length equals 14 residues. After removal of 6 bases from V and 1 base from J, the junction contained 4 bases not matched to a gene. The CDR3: CASRMAGGTDTQYF. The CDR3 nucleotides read TGCGCCAGCAGAATGGCGGGAGGCACAGATACGCAGTATTTT.

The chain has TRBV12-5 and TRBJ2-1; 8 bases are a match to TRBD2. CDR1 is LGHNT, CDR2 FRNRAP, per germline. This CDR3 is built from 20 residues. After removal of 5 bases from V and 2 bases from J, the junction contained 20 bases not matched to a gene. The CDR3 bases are TGTGCTAGTGGTCCCGCCGCGGGGGGAAAACGGTCGAGGGCCTACAATGAGCAGTTCTTC. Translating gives CASGPAAGGKRSRAYNEQFF. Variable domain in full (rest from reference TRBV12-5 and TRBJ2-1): DARVTQTPRHKVTEMGQEVTMRCQPILGHNTVFWYRQTMMQGLELLAYFRNRAPLDDSGMPKDRFSAEMPDATLATLKIQPSEPRDSAVYFCASGPAAGGKRSRAYNEQFFGPGTRLTVL.

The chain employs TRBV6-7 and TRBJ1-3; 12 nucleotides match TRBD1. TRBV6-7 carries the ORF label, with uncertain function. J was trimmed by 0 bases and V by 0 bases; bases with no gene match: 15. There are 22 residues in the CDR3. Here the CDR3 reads CASSYSALSRDRGLNSGNTIYF. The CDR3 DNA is TGTGCCAGCAGTTACTCGGCTCTGAGCCGGGACAGGGGGCTTAACTCTGGAAACACCATATATTTT.

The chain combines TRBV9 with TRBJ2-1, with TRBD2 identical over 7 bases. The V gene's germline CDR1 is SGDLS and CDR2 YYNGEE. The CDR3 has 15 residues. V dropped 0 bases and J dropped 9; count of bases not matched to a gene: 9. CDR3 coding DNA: TGTGCCAGCAGCGTAGTATGGGGGGGAGTGGGTGAGCAGTTCTTC. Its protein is CASSVVWGGVGEQFF.

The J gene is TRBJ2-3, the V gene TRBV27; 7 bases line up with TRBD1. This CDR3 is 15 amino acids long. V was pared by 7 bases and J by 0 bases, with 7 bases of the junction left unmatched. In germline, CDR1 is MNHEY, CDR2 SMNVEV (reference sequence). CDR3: CASTPTGRSTDTQYF. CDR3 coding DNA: TGTGCCAGCACCCCGACAGGGCGAAGCACAGATACGCAGTATTTT.

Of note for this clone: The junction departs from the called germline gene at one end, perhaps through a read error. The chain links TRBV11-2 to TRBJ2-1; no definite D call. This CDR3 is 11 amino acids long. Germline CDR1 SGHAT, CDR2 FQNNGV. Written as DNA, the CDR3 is TGTGCCAGCAGCACCTACGATGAGCAGTTCTTC. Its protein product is CASSTYDEQFF.

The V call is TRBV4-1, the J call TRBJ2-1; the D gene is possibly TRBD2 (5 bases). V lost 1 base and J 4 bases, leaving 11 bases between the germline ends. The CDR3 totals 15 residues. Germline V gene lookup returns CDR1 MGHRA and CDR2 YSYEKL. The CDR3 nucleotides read TGCGCCAGCAGCCAAGTGATACTAGTTTACAATGAGCAGTTCTTC. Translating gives CASSQVILVYNEQFF.

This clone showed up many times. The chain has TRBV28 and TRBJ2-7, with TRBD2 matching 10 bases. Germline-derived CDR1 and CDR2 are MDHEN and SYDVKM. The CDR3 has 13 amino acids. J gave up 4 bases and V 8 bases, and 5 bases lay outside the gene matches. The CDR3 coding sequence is TGTGCCAGCTCTAGCGGGAGCTTTTACGAGCAGTACTTC. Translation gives CASSSGSFYEQYF.

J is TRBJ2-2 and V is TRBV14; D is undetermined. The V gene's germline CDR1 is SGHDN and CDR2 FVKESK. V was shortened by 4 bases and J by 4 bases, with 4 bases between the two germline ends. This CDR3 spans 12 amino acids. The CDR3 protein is CASSRLTGELFF. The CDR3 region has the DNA TGTGCCAGCAGCCGGCTCACCGGGGAGCTGTTTTTT.

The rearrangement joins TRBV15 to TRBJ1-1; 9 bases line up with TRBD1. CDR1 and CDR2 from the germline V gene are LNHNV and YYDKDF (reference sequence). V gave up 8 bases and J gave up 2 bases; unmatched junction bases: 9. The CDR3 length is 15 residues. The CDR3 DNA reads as TGTGCCACCGCTCCGACAGGGGGGATTAACACTGAAGCTTTCTTT. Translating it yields CATAPTGGINTEAFF.

The CDR3 DNA sequence: TGCGCCAGCAGCCCCGGGACACCCAACAATGAGCAGTTCTTC. Encoded protein: CASSPGTPNNEQFF. The rearrangement joins TRBV5-1 to TRBJ2-1; TRBD1 might be the D (6 bases). Trimming left V 4 bases short and J 5 bases short, with 13 bases between. The CDR3 runs to 14 residues. Per the germline V gene, CDR1 is SGHRS and CDR2 is YFSETQ.

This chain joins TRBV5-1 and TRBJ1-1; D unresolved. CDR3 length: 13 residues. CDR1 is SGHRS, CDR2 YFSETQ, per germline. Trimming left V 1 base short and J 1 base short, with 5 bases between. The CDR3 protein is CASSLNRNTEAFF. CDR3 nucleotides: TGCGCCAGCAGCTTGAACAGGAACACTGAAGCTTTCTTT.

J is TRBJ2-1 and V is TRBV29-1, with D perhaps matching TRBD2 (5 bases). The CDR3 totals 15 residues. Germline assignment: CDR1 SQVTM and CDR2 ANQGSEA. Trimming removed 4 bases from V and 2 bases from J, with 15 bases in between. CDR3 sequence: CSVALTGITYNEQFF. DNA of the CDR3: TGCAGCGTTGCCCTGACGGGAATTACCTACAATGAGCAGTTCTTC.

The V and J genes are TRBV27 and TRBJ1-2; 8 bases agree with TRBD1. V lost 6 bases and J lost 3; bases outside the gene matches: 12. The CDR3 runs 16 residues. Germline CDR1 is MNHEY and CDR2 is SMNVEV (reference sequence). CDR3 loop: CASSRTGGGLDYGYTF. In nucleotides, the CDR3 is TGTGCCAGCAGCCGTACAGGGGGAGGCCTTGACTATGGCTACACCTTC.

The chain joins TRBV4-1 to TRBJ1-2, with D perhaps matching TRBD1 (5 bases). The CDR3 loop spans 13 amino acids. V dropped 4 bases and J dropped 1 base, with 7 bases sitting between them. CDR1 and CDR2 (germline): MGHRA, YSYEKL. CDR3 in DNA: TGCGCCAGCAGCCGCGACAGTAACTATGGCTACACCTTC. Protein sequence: CASSRDSNYGYTF.